This is a list of T cell receptor beta chains from one sample in a study of blood T cell repertoires in COVID-19. Data came from immunoSEQ multiplex PCR; TCRdb stores just in-frame clones and leaves some out. The sample lists roughly 300,000 clones; around 81% were seen once. Sequencing was done on a sample of peripheral blood. These receptor sequences come from a woman aged 60-75 years with active or convalescent COVID-19. The CDR3 runs from the conserved cysteine through the conserved F or W. Fields, in order: V gene, CDR3 length, D gene, clone size, J gene, CDR3 DNA, CDR3 protein. The D gene is left open where the match is weak. Expanded clones get a size class; other rows say once, few or many, or leave the size out.

TRBV7-2,15,.,once,TRBJ2-3,TGTGCCAGCAGCTTTTACAGACAGAACACAGATACGCAGTATTTT,CASSFYRQNTDTQYF
TRBV4-1,15,.,.,TRBJ1-4,TGCGCCAGCAGCCAAGGACCACAGGGTTGGGAAAAACTGTTTTTT,CASSQGPQGWEKLFF
TRBV12-3/TRBV12-4,13,.,.,TRBJ1-4,TGTGCCAGCGTTGGACAGAGAAATGAAAAACTGTTTTTT,CASVGQRNEKLFF
TRBV7-8,17,TRBD2,.,TRBJ2-3,TGTGCCAGCAGCTCCACTCTAGCGGGGGGGCTGGAAGATACGCAGTATTTT,CASSSTLAGGLEDTQYF
TRBV9,15,.,.,TRBJ2-3,TGTGCCAGCAGCGTAGGGGGGGGCCTCACAGATACGCAGTATTTT,CASSVGGGLTDTQYF
TRBV10-2,13,.,.,TRBJ1-2,TGCGCCAGCAGTGAACAGGTCGACTATGGCTACACCTTC,CASSEQVDYGYTF
TRBV25-1,14,TRBD1,.,TRBJ1-1,TGTGCCAGCAGTGAGCAAAAAGACAGGGAACAAGCTTTCTTT,CASSEQKDREQAFF
TRBV12-5,16,TRBD2,.,TRBJ2-1,TGTGCTAGTGGTTTCCAGCGGGGGGGCCCTGGGGATGAGCAGTTCTTC,CASGFQRGGPGDEQFF
TRBV27,14,TRBD2,.,TRBJ2-5,TGTGCCAGCAGAAGACTAGCGGCGCAAGAGACCCAGTACTTC,CASRRLAAQETQYF
TRBV2,14,.,.,TRBJ1-1,TGTGCCAGCAGCCTACTTCACGGGAACACTGAAGCTTTCTTT,CASSLLHGNTEAFF
TRBV12-3/TRBV12-4,13,TRBD2,.,TRBJ2-1,TGTGCCAGCACTCCGGGACTAGTCAATGAGCAGTTCTTC,CASTPGLVNEQFF
TRBV29-1,13,.,.,TRBJ1-2,TGCAGCGTTTTTGGCCTATTAGGGGATGGCTACACCTTC,CSVFGLLGDGYTF
TRBV9,15,TRBD1,.,TRBJ1-3,TGTGCCAGCAGCGCCAACAGGGGTTCTGGAAACACCATATATTTT,CASSANRGSGNTIYF
TRBV27,14,TRBD1,.,TRBJ1-2,TGTGCCAGCAGGCGGGGACAGGGGGTATATGGCTACACCTTC,CASRRGQGVYGYTF
TRBV5-5,17,TRBD1,.,TRBJ1-5,TGTGCCAGCAGCTTGGGAGGCCACAGGGGGCTCGGTCAGCCCCAGCATTTT,CASSLGGHRGLGQPQHF
TRBV7-9,12,.,.,TRBJ2-5,TGTGCCAGCGTCGGTAGTCGGGAGACCCAGTACTTC,CASVGSRETQYF
TRBV7-3,20,TRBD2,.,TRBJ2-5,TGTGCCAGCAGCTTATTCGGACTAGCGGGGGGGAATCCGTTCCAAGAGACCCAGTACTTC,CASSLFGLAGGNPFQETQYF
TRBV9,18,TRBD2,.,TRBJ2-3,TGTGCCAGCAGCGTAGCTACGGGCACTAGCGGGGGGGCTAGTACGCAGTATTTT,CASSVATGTSGGASTQYF
TRBV5-1,14,TRBD1,few,TRBJ1-2,TGCGCCAGCAGCGCCGGGACAGCTCTTGTCGGCTACACCTTC,CASSAGTALVGYTF
TRBV28,17,TRBD1,few,TRBJ1-5,TGTGCCAGCAGTTTCCCCTGGGACAGGGAGGGCAATCAGCCCCAGCATTTT,CASSFPWDREGNQPQHF
TRBV28,16,TRBD1,.,TRBJ2-3,TGTGCCAGCAGTCCCCTGGGACAGGGGGTCACAGATACGCAGTATTTT,CASSPLGQGVTDTQYF
TRBV19,15,.,.,TRBJ1-1,TGTGCCAGTAGTACCTCCACGCTCCGGGGCACTGAAGCTTTCTTT,CASSTSTLRGTEAFF
TRBV24-1,14,TRBD1,.,TRBJ2-3,TGTGCCACCAAGGGGACAGGGGGGCCAGATACGCAGTATTTT,CATKGTGGPDTQYF
TRBV7-6,17,TRBD2,.,TRBJ2-1,TGTGCCAGCAGCTTACGACCCGCTAGCGGGGGGGGTGGTGAGCAGTTCTTC,CASSLRPASGGGGEQFF
TRBV29-1,11,.,.,TRBJ2-7,TGCAGCGTTGAAGATCTCCACGAGCAGTACTTC,CSVEDLHEQYF
TRBV15,14,.,.,TRBJ2-6,TGTGCCACCAGCATCAGGGCTGGGGCCAACGTCCTGACTTTC,CATSIRAGANVLTF
TRBV30,12,.,.,TRBJ2-5,TGTGCCTGCTCCAGGGACCAAGAGACCCAGTACTTC,CACSRDQETQYF
TRBV5-6,15,.,.,TRBJ1-4,TGTGCCAGCAGCCTTGAGGGACACCTTAATGAAAAACTGTTTTTT,CASSLEGHLNEKLFF
TRBV19,14,.,.,TRBJ1-1,TGTGCCAGTAGTATATTACAGGGAAACACTGAAGCTTTCTTT,CASSILQGNTEAFF
TRBV7-2,14,TRBD1,.,TRBJ2-5,TGTGCCAGCGTCGGGGCAGGGGGCTTCAGGGCCCAGTACTTC,CASVGAGGFRAQYF
TRBV11-2,15,TRBD1,.,TRBJ1-1,TGTGCCAGCAGCAAGGGACAGCTCATGAACACTGAAGCTTTCTTT,CASSKGQLMNTEAFF
TRBV7-2,14,.,.,TRBJ1-3,TGTGCCAGCAGCTTAAGCAACCTTGGAAACACCATATATTTT,CASSLSNLGNTIYF
TRBV5-3,18,.,.,TRBJ2-1,TGTGCCAGAAGCACCCGGGAGAACAGGGGCGATAACTACAATGAGCAGTTCTTC,CARSTRENRGDNYNEQFF
TRBV4-1,15,.,many,TRBJ1-3,TGCGCCAGCAGCCAAGAAAGGGGGAGCGGAAACACCATATATTTT,CASSQERGSGNTIYF
TRBV5-1,16,TRBD2,few,TRBJ2-1,TGCGCCAGCAGCTCTCAATCCGGGACTAGCTCAGGTGAGCAGTTCTTC,CASSSQSGTSSGEQFF
TRBV7-9,17,.,.,TRBJ2-1,TGTGCCAGCAGCCCAAAGGCCGGGGGAGTTTTCTACAATGAGCAGTTCTTC,CASSPKAGGVFYNEQFF
TRBV7-2,14,TRBD1,.,TRBJ1-1,TGTGCCAGCAGCTTAAACAGGGGGTCCACTGAAGCTTTCTTT,CASSLNRGSTEAFF
TRBV27,14,.,.,TRBJ2-2,TGTGCCGCCGCCGGGGGAAGCGGTACCGGGGAGCTGTTTTTT,CAAAGGSGTGELFF
TRBV3-1/TRBV3-2,16,.,.,TRBJ2-3,TGTGCCAGCAGCCAAGCCTGGGAGGGGGGGCAAGATACGCAGTATTTT,CASSQAWEGGQDTQYF
TRBV5-4,15,TRBD1,.,TRBJ1-2,TGTGCCAGCAGCCCGCCCAAGGACAGGAACTATGGCTACACCTTC,CASSPPKDRNYGYTF
TRBV5-1,15,.,.,TRBJ1-3,TGCGCCAGCAGTCCATACGGGATCTCTGGAAACACCATATATTTT,CASSPYGISGNTIYF
TRBV7-2,14,TRBD1,.,TRBJ1-1,TGTGCCAGCAGCTTAGGAGCCACAGGGGCTGAAGCTTTCTTT,CASSLGATGAEAFF
TRBV3-1/TRBV3-2,15,TRBD1,.,TRBJ1-2,TGTGCCAGCACCTTGGGACAGGTAGCTAACTATGGCTACACCTTC,CASTLGQVANYGYTF
TRBV29-1,13,TRBD1,.,TRBJ2-7,TGCAGCGTTGAAGGACAGGGGCCTGGGGAGCAGTACTTC,CSVEGQGPGEQYF
TRBV4-2,14,.,few,TRBJ1-5,TGTGCCAGCAGCCAAGATGCGGTGAATCAGCCCCAGCATTTT,CASSQDAVNQPQHF
TRBV30,13,.,.,TRBJ1-2,TGTGCCTGGAGTGTACACCGGGGGGCTGGCTACACCTTC,CAWSVHRGAGYTF
TRBV6-5,15,TRBD1,.,TRBJ1-1,TGTGCCAGCTTCGACAGGGGTCGGATGAACACTGAAGCTTTCTTT,CASFDRGRMNTEAFF
TRBV10-3,18,TRBD1,.,TRBJ2-1,TGTGCCATCAGTGAGTCGACTTCCAGGGCGGACAGGAACAATGAGCAGTTCTTC,CAISESTSRADRNNEQFF
TRBV2,14,TRBD1,.,TRBJ1-2,TGTGCCAGCAGTGGTGACAGGGGGGGCTATGGCTACACCTTC,CASSGDRGGYGYTF
TRBV7-9,15,.,once,TRBJ2-7,TGTGCCAGCAGCCCTAAACAGGGTGCATTCCGCGAGCAGTACTTC,CASSPKQGAFREQYF
TRBV5-6,15,TRBD1,.,TRBJ2-7,TGTGCCAGCAGCATAACCGGGACAGGGCCCTACGAGCAGTACTTC,CASSITGTGPYEQYF
TRBV11-2,18,TRBD2,once,TRBJ2-2,TGTGCCAGCAGCTTGGGACGGGGCGGGGGTGTGAACACCGGGGAGCTGTTTTTT,CASSLGRGGGVNTGELFF
TRBV2,15,.,.,TRBJ1-6,TGTGCCAGCAGTGAAACCGCCAGTTATAATTCACCCCTCCACTTT,CASSETASYNSPLHF
TRBV7-6,16,.,.,TRBJ1-4,TGTGCCAGCAGCCTTAGACAGCTTTCAACTAATGAAAAACTGTTTTTT,CASSLRQLSTNEKLFF